The 4 T cell receptor beta chains below were found in one sample sequenced in a study of T cell responses to AZD1222 COVID-19 vaccine. The assay was immunoSEQ multiplex PCR, and TCRdb's table has in-frame clones only and misses some. This repertoire shows about 100,000 clones, about 86% found once; its top ten account for 3% to 4%. The material was peripheral blood, obtained on day 0 of AZD1222 vaccination. These receptors were collected from an adult in good health.

This sequence joins TRBV10-3 and TRBJ2-2, with TRBD2 identical over 8 bases. The CDR3 contains 14 residues. Germline V gene sequence: CDR1 ENHRY, CDR2 SYGVKD. The trim removed 10 bases at V and 4 bases at J, leaving 8 bases unmatched. CDR3 DNA: TGTGCCACCTCACCGGGGGGGGGCACCGGGGAGCTGTTTTTT. This encodes CATSPGGGTGELFF.

V and J are TRBV4-3 and TRBJ2-7; 8 bases are a match to TRBD1. The CDR3 covers 14 residues. Germline values: CDR1 LGHNA, CDR2 YSLEER. Losses at the gene ends were 1 base for V and 4 bases for J; bases not matched to a gene: 3. For the CDR3, the DNA is TGCGCCAGCAGCCAAGGGACAGGGAGGTACGAGCAGTACTTC. Protein product: CASSQGTGRYEQYF.

This rearrangement joins TRBV5-1 to TRBJ1-5; D is unclear. The germline V and J ends were trimmed by 3 bases and 11 bases, with 6 bases remaining between them. Germline CDR1 is SGHRS and CDR2 is YFSETQ. CDR3 length: 10 amino acids. CDR3 DNA: TGCGCCAGCAGCTGCCCTACCCAGCATTTT. This translates into CASSCPTQHF.

This clone has only one observation. V gene TRBV7-2 combines with J gene TRBJ2-5, with D possibly TRBD1 on 5 matching bases. V lost 5 bases and J lost 0, with 19 bases in between. The CDR3 loop spans 17 amino acids. Germline V gene lookup returns CDR1 SGHTA and CDR2 FQGNSA. The CDR3 DNA reads TGTGCCAGCAGCCCCTCCCCCAAGGGGCAGCACCAAGAGACCCAGTACTTC. It encodes CASSPSPKGQHQETQYF. Using reference TRBV7-2 and TRBJ2-5 for the parts outside the CDR3, the full variable domain is GAGVSQSPSNKVTEKGKDVELRCDPISGHTALYWYRQSLGQGLEFLIYFQGNSAPDKSGLPSDRFSAERTGGSVSTLTIQRTQQEDSAVYLCASSPSPKGQHQETQYFGPGTRLLVL.